The 6 T cell receptor beta chains below were found in one sample sequenced in a study of blood T cell repertoires in COVID-19. Data came from immunoSEQ multiplex PCR; TCRdb stores just in-frame clones and leaves some out. Among 200,000 to 250,000 clones listed, about 86% were seen once. The source material was peripheral blood. The receptor source for this set is a woman aged 45-59 years with COVID-19, enrolled during active disease.

V is TRBV28 and J is TRBJ2-2; 11 positions agree with TRBD2. The trim removed 5 bases at V and 5 bases at J, leaving 4 bases unmatched. The CDR3 length is 15 residues. The V gene's germline CDR1 is MDHEN and CDR2 SYDVKM. The CDR3 nucleotides read TGTGCCAGCAGTCATACTAGCGGGGGTACCGGGGAGCTGTTTTTT. The encoded protein is CASSHTSGGTGELFF. Full variable domain (rest looked up from reference TRBV28 and TRBJ2-2): DVKVTQSSRYLVKRTGEKVFLECVQDMDHENMFWYRQDPGLGLRLIYFSYDVKMKEKGDIPEGYSVSREKKERFSLILESASTNQTSMYLCASSHTSGGTGELFFGEGSRLTVL.

The chain carries TRBV10-3 and TRBJ2-5, with a possible D match to TRBD2 (5 bases). The CDR3 contains 15 residues. V was cut by 3 bases and J by 5 bases, with 16 bases left in between. Per germline, CDR1 ENHRY and CDR2 SYGVKD. CDR3 sequence reads: CAISDEGWGWETQYF. CDR3 nucleotide sequence: TGTGCCATCAGTGATGAGGGTTGGGGTTGGGAGACCCAGTACTTC.

The CDR3 reads CAGGANTEAFF. The DNA for the CDR3 is TGTGCCGGGGGGGCGAACACTGAAGCTTTCTTT. This chain links TRBV30 with TRBJ1-1, with D possibly TRBD1 on 6 matching bases. V gave up 8 bases and J gave up 1 base, with 8 bases separating them. Looked up from germline, CDR1 is GTSNPN and CDR2 is SVGIG (reference sequence). CDR3 length: 11 residues.

The rearrangement joins TRBV27 to TRBJ2-3; D unresolved. Germline V gene sequence: CDR1 MNHEY, CDR2 SMNVEV (reference sequence). The CDR3 spans 12 residues. Trimming took 8 bases from V and 2 from J, leaving 8 bases between them. The chain's CDR3 is CASGPYTDTQYF. The CDR3 bases are TGTGCCAGCGGCCCTTACACAGATACGCAGTATTTT.

The genes are TRBV7-8 and TRBJ1-5, with D unclear. The germline V gene encodes CDR1 SGHVS and CDR2 FQNEAQ. The V end lost 2 bases, the J end lost 6 bases, and 14 bases lay between the germline ends. This CDR3 spans 15 amino acids. Here the CDR3 DNA reads TGTGCCAGCAGCTTACTGGGAGGGATCGGTCAGCCCCAGCATTTT. It codes for CASSLLGGIGQPQHF.

The rearrangement joins TRBV30 to TRBJ1-1; TRBD1 agrees at 8 bases. The CDR3 loop spans 13 amino acids. After removal of 4 bases from V and 7 bases from J, the junction contained 8 bases not matched to a gene. CDR1 GTSNPN and CDR2 SVGIG come from the germline V gene (reference sequence). In nucleotides, the CDR3 is TGTGCCTGGATCGGACAGGGACATTTTGAAGCTTTCTTT. This translates into CAWIGQGHFEAFF.